This entry concerns a single TCR beta chain. Its antigen is not identified. The source of the sample is a study of response to subunit inactivated influenza vaccine. The study, taken as a whole, reports: The authors suggested that few new T cells are recruited per seasonal influenza vaccination.

This CDR3 contains 15 residues. V shed 0 bases and J shed 4 bases, with 13 bases lying between them. Germline assignment: CDR1 MNHNS and CDR2 SASEGT. TCRdb analysed the RT-PCR reads with MiXCR anew, one entry per CDR3 protein. The table shows 550,000 to 800,000 distinct CDR3 sequences, with 15% to 18% occurring only once. This material consisted of PBMCs from blood, taken 11 to 12 days after vaccination. The chain recombines TRBV6-1 with TRBJ2-7, with D possibly being TRBD1 (6 bases). The sequence derives from a man over 45 who received an inactivated influenza vaccine. The CDR3 nucleotides read TGTGCCAGCAGTGAAGCGCTGGGACACCCATACGAGCAGTACTTC. Amino acids: CASSEALGHPYEQYF.